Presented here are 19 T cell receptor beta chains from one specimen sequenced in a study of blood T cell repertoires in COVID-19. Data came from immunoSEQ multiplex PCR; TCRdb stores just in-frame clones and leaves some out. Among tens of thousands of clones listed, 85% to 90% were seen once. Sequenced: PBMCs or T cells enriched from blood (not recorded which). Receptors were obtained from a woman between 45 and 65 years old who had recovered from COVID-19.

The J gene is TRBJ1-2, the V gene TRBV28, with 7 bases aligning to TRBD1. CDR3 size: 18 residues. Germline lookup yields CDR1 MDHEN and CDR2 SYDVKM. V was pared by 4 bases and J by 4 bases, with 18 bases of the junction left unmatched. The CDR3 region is CASSSMLPGGLASYGYTF. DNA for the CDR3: TGTGCCAGCAGTTCTATGCTTCCAGGGGGTTTGGCATCCTATGGCTACACCTTC.

The chain's CDR3 is CASSLSGYGYTF. In nucleotides, the CDR3 is TGTGCCAGCAGTTTGTCAGGATATGGCTACACCTTC. V usage is TRBV28 and J usage is TRBJ1-2, with D unresolved. The germline V and J ends were trimmed by 3 bases and 5 bases, with 7 bases remaining between them. Germline lookup yields CDR1 MDHEN and CDR2 SYDVKM. This CDR3 contains 12 residues.

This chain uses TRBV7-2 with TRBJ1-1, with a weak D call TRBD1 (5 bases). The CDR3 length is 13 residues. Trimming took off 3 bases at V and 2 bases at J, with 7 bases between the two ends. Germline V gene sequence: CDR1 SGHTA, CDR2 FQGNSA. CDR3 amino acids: CASSLQGNTEAFF. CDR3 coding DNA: TGTGCCAGCAGCTTGCAGGGCAACACTGAAGCTTTCTTT.

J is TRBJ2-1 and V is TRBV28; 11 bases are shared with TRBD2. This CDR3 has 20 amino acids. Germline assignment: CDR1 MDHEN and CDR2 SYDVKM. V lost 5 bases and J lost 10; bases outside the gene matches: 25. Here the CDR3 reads CASSPFPGASGRSAVGEQFF. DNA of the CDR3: TGTGCCAGCAGTCCCTTCCCGGGGGCTAGCGGGAGGTCGGCCGTGGGGGAGCAGTTCTTC.

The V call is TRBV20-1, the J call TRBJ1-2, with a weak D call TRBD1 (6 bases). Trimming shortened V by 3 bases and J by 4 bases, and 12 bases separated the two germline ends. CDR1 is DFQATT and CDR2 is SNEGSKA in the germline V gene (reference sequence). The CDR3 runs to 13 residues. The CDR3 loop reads CSASSGGLYGYTF. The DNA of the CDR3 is TGCAGTGCTAGTTCCGGGGGGCTCTATGGCTACACCTTC.

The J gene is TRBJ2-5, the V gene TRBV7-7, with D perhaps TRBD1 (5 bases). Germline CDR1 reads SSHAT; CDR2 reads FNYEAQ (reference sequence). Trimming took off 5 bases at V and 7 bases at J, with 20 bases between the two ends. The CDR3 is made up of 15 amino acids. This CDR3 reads CASSLELDSWGTQYF. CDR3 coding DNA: TGTGCCAGCAGCCTCGAATTAGACAGTTGGGGGACCCAGTACTTC.

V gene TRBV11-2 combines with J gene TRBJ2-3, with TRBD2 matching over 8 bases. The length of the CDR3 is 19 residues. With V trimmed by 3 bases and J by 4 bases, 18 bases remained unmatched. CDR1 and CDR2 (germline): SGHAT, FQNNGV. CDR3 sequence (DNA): TGTGCCAGCAGCTTTAGGAGCGGGAGAATAACCGTTGTCGCAGATACGCAGTATTTT. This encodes CASSFRSGRITVVADTQYF.

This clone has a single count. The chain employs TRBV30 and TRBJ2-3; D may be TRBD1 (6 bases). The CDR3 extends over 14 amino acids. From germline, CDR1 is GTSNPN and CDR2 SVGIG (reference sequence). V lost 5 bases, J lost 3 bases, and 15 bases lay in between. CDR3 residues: CAWQAGDGTDTQYF. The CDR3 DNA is TGTGCCTGGCAGGCAGGGGATGGGACAGATACGCAGTATTTT.

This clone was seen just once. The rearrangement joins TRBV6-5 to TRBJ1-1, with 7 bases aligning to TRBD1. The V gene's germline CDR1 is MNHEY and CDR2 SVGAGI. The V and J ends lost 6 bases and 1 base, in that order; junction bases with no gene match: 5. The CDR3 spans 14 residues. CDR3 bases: TGTGCCAGCAGGACCGGACAGGAGAACACTGAAGCTTTCTTT. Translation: CASRTGQENTEAFF.

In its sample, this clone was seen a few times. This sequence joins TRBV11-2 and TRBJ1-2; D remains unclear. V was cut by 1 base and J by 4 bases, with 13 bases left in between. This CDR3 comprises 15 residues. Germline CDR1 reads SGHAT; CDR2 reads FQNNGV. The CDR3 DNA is TGTGCCAGCAGCTTAGGACCACTGGCGGTCTATGGCTACACCTTC. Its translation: CASSLGPLAVYGYTF.

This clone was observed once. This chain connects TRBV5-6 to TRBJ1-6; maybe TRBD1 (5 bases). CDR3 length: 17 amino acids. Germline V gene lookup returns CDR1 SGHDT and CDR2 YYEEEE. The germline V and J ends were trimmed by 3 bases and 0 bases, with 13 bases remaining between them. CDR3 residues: CASSSRTPSSYNSPLHF. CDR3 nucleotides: TGTGCCAGCAGCTCCCGGACACCTAGCTCCTATAATTCACCCCTCCACTTT.

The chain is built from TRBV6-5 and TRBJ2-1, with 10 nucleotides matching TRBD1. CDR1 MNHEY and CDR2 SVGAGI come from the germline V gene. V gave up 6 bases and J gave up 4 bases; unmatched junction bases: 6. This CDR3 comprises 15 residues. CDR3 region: CASSKGQGVYNEQFF. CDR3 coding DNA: TGTGCCAGCAGCAAAGGACAGGGGGTATACAATGAGCAGTTCTTC.

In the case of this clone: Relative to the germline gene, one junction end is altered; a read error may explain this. CDR3 amino acids: CASSLAQDTQAFF. CDR3 in DNA: TGTGCCAGCAGTTTAGCGCAGGACACTCAAGCTTTCTTT. This sequence joins TRBV12-3 or TRBV12-4 and TRBJ1-1, with a weak D call TRBD1 (5 bases). The CDR3 extends over 13 amino acids.

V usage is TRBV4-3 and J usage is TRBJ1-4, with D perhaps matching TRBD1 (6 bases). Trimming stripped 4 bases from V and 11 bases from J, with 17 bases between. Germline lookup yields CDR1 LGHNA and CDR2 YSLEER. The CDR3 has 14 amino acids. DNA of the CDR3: TGCGCCAGCAGCCGGCAACAGGGAAATGGGAAACTGTTTTTT. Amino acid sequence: CASSRQQGNGKLFF.

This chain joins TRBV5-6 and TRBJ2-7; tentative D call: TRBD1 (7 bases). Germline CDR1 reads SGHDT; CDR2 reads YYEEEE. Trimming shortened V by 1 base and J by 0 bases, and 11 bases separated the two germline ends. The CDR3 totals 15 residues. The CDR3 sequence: CASSLYQGGSYEQYF. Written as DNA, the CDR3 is TGTGCCAGCAGCTTGTATCAGGGGGGCTCCTACGAGCAGTACTTC.

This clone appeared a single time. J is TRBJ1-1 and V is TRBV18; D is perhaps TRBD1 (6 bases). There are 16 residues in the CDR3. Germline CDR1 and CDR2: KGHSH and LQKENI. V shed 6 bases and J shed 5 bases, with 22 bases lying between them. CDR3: CASSLHRGGQGTEAFF. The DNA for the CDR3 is TGTGCCAGCTCCCTACACCGCGGGGGGCAAGGAACTGAAGCTTTCTTT.

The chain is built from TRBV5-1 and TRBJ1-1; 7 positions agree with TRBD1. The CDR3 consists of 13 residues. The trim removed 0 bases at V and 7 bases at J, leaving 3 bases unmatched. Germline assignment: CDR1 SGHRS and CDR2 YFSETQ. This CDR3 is CASSLGTGREAFF. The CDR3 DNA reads TGCGCCAGCAGCTTGGGGACAGGACGTGAAGCTTTCTTT.

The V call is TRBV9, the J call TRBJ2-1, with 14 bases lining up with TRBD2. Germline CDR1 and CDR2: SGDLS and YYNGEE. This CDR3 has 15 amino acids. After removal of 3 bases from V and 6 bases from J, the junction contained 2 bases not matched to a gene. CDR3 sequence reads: CASSAGTSGGNEQFF. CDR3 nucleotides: TGTGCCAGCAGCGCCGGGACTAGCGGGGGCAATGAGCAGTTCTTC. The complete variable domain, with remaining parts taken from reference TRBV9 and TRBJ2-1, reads DSGVTQTPKHLITATGQRVTLRCSPRSGDLSVYWYQQSLDQGLQFLIQYYNGEERAKGNILERFSAQQFPDLHSELNLSSLELGDSALYFCASSAGTSGGNEQFFGPGTRLTVL.

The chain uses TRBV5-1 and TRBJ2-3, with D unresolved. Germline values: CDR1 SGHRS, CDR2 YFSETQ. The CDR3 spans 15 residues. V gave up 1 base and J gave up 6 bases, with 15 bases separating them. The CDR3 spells CASSLREVRLDTQYF. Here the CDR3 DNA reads TGCGCCAGCAGCTTGAGAGAAGTACGTCTTGATACGCAGTATTTT.